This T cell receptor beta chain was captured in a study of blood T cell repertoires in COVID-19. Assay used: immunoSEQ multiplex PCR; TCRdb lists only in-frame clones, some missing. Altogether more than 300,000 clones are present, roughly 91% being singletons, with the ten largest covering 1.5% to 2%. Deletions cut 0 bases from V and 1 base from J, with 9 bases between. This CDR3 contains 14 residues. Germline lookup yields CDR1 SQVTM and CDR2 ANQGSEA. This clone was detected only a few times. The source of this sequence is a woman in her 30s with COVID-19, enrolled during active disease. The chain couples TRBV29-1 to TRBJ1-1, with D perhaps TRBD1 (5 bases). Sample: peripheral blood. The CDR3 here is CSVEDKTENTEAFF. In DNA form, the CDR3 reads TGCAGCGTTGAAGACAAGACAGAGAACACTGAAGCTTTCTTT.